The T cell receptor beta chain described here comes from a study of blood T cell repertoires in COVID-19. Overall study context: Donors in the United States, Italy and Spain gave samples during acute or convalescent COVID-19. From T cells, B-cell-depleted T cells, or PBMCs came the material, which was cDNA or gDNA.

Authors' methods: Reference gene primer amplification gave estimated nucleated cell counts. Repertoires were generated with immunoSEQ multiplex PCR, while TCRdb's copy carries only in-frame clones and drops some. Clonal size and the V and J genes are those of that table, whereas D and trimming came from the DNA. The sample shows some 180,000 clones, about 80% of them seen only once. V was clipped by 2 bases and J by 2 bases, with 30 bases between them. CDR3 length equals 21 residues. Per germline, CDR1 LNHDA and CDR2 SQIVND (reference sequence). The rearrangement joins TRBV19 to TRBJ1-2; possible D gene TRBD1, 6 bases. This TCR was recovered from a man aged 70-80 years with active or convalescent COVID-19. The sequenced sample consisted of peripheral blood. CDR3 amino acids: CASSILLVGDTRDKKNYGYTF. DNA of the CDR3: TGTGCCAGTAGTATACTCCTTGTCGGGGACACCCGGGACAAAAAAAACTATGGCTACACCTTC.